The 2 T cell receptor beta chains in this list originate from one sample, sequenced in a study of CD8+ T cells in alopecia areata. The authors extracted RNA and reverse transcribed it into cDNA as the sequencing template. Here immunoSEQ multiplex PCR was the method, and the copy in TCRdb shows in-frame clones only, minus some. The sample contains some 180,000 clones, around three fifths of which appear only once. Sequencing was carried out using CD8+ T cells sorted from blood. Receptor source: a human donor in good health.

This rearrangement joins TRBV11-2 to TRBJ1-1, with D uncertain. The CDR3 has 13 amino acids. Looked up from germline, CDR1 is SGHAT and CDR2 is FQNNGV. Between the trimmed V and J ends, which lost 5 bases and 1 base, there was a span of 8 bases. The CDR3 loop reads CASSTWGNTEAFF. The CDR3 coding sequence is TGTGCCAGCAGCACATGGGGGAACACTGAAGCTTTCTTT. The variable domain in full, with the rest retrieved from reference TRBV11-2 and TRBJ1-1, is EAGVAQSPRYKIIEKRQSVAFWCNPISGHATLYWYQQILGQGPKLLIQFQNNGVVDDSQLPKDRFSAERLKGVDSTLKIQPAKLEDSAVYLCASSTWGNTEAFFGQGTRLTVV.

This clone was recorded a few times. The V and J genes are TRBV30 and TRBJ2-5; 9 nucleotides match TRBD1. V lost 0 bases to trimming and J lost 5 bases; unmatched junction nucleotides: 4. Germline V gives CDR1 GTSNPN, CDR2 SVGIG (reference sequence). CDR3 length: 14 amino acids. The CDR3 is CAWSVGTGLETQYF. The DNA of the CDR3 is TGTGCCTGGAGTGTAGGGACAGGGCTGGAGACCCAGTACTTC.